This T cell receptor beta chain was sequenced during a study of control samples from healthy donors and cancer patients. The CDR3 totals 15 residues. Germline values: CDR1 SGHAT, CDR2 FQDESV (reference sequence). V shed 3 bases and J 8 bases; nucleotides not matched to a gene: 8. The table came from immunoSEQ multiplex PCR; TCRdb's copy has only in-frame clones and leaves some out. Of about 160,000 clones listed, nearly 96% are singletons. The specimen was blood. The chain carries TRBV11-1 and TRBJ2-1, with TRBD2 matching over 9 bases. This receptor was obtained from a woman in her twenties or thirties in good health. CDR3 amino acids: CASSFSGSSGDEQFF. Written as DNA, the CDR3 is TGTGCCAGCAGCTTTAGCGGGAGTAGTGGCGATGAGCAGTTCTTC.